The T cell receptor (beta chain) described here comes from a study of cytomegalovirus exposure and HLA in healthy donors. Points from the study as a whole: The study found most TCR sequences rare, yet found some public TCRs in many donors. For cytomegalovirus status, the classifier reportedly gave diagnoses with high specificity and sensitivity.

Germline CDR1 is SGDLS and CDR2 is YYNGEE. The CDR3 has 16 residues. V lost 0 bases, J lost 0 bases, and 10 bases lay in between. A note on this clone: The antigen remains unidentified.

The method was immunoSEQ multiplex PCR; TCRdb's version includes in-frame clones alone and lacks a portion of them. The data show 250,000 to 400,000 clones, around 90% seen once. Source material: PBMCs. This chain links TRBV9 with TRBJ1-3, with TRBD1 as a possible D gene (6 bases). This TCR came from a man aged 30 to 39 in good health and CMV-seronegative. CDR3 amino acids: CASSVGGGPSGNTIYF. CDR3 bases: TGTGCCAGCAGCGTAGGGGGGGGCCCCTCTGGAAACACCATATATTTT. The full variable domain, completed using reference TRBV9 and TRBJ1-3, is DSGVTQTPKHLITATGQRVTLRCSPRSGDLSVYWYQQSLDQGLQFLIQYYNGEERAKGNILERFSAQQFPDLHSELNLSSLELGDSALYFCASSVGGGPSGNTIYFGEGSWLTVV.